The 23 T cell receptor beta chains below come from one sample, sequenced in a study of T cell responses to AZD1222 COVID-19 vaccine (dated by TCRdb to the early 2020s). Receptors were amplified or captured by the immunoSEQ multiplex PCR assay. In TCRdb, the immuneACCESS table is reduced to in-frame sequences with V and J assigned. These tables do not hold every clone; where another copy was compared, an unresolved V gene accounts for under half, and the others remain unexplained. This sample's table contains about 140,000 clones. 2.2% of the sample is in the top ten clones. The label giving this sample's time point can be read as: baseline before first vaccination. Material: peripheral blood. The receptors derive from an adult in good health.

V and J are TRBV15 and TRBJ1-6; no clear D gene. The CDR3 extends over 13 amino acids. Trimming removed 9 bases at V and 2 bases at J, with 8 bases between. The V gene's germline CDR1 is LNHNV and CDR2 YYDKDF (reference sequence). This CDR3 reads CATGSPYNSPLHF. CDR3 sequence (DNA): TGTGCCACAGGGAGCCCCTATAATTCACCCCTCCACTTT.

This sequence joins TRBV6-6 and TRBJ1-4; 10 nucleotides align to TRBD1. Germline CDR1 is MNHNY and CDR2 is SVGAGI (reference sequence). This CDR3 is built from 18 residues. V trimming: 5 bases; J trimming: 3 bases; junction bases outside the gene matches: 12. This CDR3 is CASSLDRGATVANEKLFF. For the CDR3, the DNA is TGTGCCAGCAGTCTGGACAGGGGGGCTACCGTAGCTAATGAAAAACTGTTTTTT.

The CDR3 coding sequence is TGTGCCAGCAGCTTGGCCGCCGGTCCCCTCGAGCAGTACTTC. Translating gives CASSLAAGPLEQYF. This chain links TRBV7-9 with TRBJ2-7, with D unresolved. This CDR3 region has 14 residues. V dropped 3 bases and J dropped 6 bases, with 15 bases sitting between them. In germline, CDR1 is SEHNR, CDR2 FQNEAQ (reference sequence).

The gene calls are TRBV4-2 and TRBJ2-1; tentative D call: TRBD2 (7 bases). The CDR3 consists of 15 residues. Trimming shortened V by 1 base and J by 2 bases, and 9 bases separated the two germline ends. Germline values: CDR1 LGHNA, CDR2 YNFKEQ. The DNA for the CDR3 is TGTGCCAGCAGCCAAGGGGGGGGGCCCTACAATGAGCAGTTCTTC. It specifies CASSQGGGPYNEQFF.

The V gene is TRBV19, the J gene TRBJ1-1; D not resolved. V dropped 7 bases and J dropped 0 bases, with 15 bases sitting between them. The CDR3 covers 15 residues. Germline assignment: CDR1 LNHDA and CDR2 SQIVND (reference sequence). CDR3 nucleotides: TGTGCCAGTACTACCGGGAGCCACATGAACACTGAAGCTTTCTTT. This gives the protein CASTTGSHMNTEAFF.

V is TRBV28 and J is TRBJ1-4, with a tentative D call TRBD1 (5 bases). The CDR3 covers 14 residues. Germline lookup yields CDR1 MDHEN and CDR2 SYDVKM. V lost 4 bases, J lost 6 bases, and 12 bases lay in between. This CDR3 is CASSSPGSDEKLFF. CDR3 bases: TGTGCCAGCAGTTCTCCAGGGTCGGATGAAAAACTGTTTTTT. The full variable domain, its missing parts supplied by reference TRBV28 and TRBJ1-4, is DVKVTQSSRYLVKRTGEKVFLECVQDMDHENMFWYRQDPGLGLRLIYFSYDVKMKEKGDIPEGYSVSREKKERFSLILESASTNQTSMYLCASSSPGSDEKLFFGSGTQLSVL.

The chain carries TRBV3-1 (or the pseudogene TRBV3-2) and TRBJ1-2; TRBD1 aligns across 10 bases. In germline, CDR1 is LGHDT, CDR2 YNNKEL (reference sequence). J lost 2 bases, V lost 4 bases, and 4 bases had no gene match. CDR3 length equals 15 residues. CDR3 DNA sequence: TGTGCCAGCAGCCCCCGGGACAGGGGAAACTATGGCTACACCTTC. Encoded protein: CASSPRDRGNYGYTF.

The rearrangement uses TRBV28 and TRBJ1-5; perhaps TRBD1 as D (6 bases). V lost 3 bases and J 2 bases, leaving 14 bases between the germline ends. Germline CDR1 and CDR2: MDHEN and SYDVKM. The CDR3 loop spans 16 amino acids. CDR3 sequence reads: CASSFVGGEGNQPQHF. DNA for the CDR3: TGTGCCAGCAGTTTTGTTGGGGGCGAGGGCAATCAGCCCCAGCATTTT.

The V gene is TRBV7-2, the J gene TRBJ2-5, with 7 bases aligning to TRBD1. The germline V gene has CDR1 SGHTA and CDR2 FQGNSA. CDR3 length: 18 amino acids. The junction had 16 bases not matched to a gene; V was cut back by 5 bases and J by 1 base. CDR3 residues: CASSHPSLTGFLQETQYF. CDR3 coding DNA: TGTGCCAGCAGCCACCCGTCCCTGACAGGGTTCCTCCAAGAGACCCAGTACTTC.

The chain has TRBV6-2 or TRBV6-3 and TRBJ1-6; 8 nucleotides line up with TRBD1. The CDR3 contains 14 residues. The V gene end was trimmed by 7 bases and the J gene end by 10 bases; junction bases not matched to a gene: 9. Germline lookup yields CDR1 MNHEY and CDR2 SVGEGT. The CDR3 sequence: CASNPTGDVSPLHF. The CDR3 nucleotides are TGTGCCAGCAACCCGACAGGGGACGTCTCACCCCTCCACTTT.

The chain employs TRBV21-1 and TRBJ1-2. TRBV21-1 is designated a pseudogene. This CDR3 region has 15 residues. CDR3 sequence: CASSTRGPPHYGYTF. CDR3 in DNA: TGTGCCAGCAGCACCCGGGGCCCACCCCATTATGGCTACACCTTC.

The chain couples TRBV10-3 to TRBJ1-1; D is unresolved. The CDR3 totals 15 residues. From germline, CDR1 is ENHRY and CDR2 SYGVKD. With 0 bases removed from V and 0 bases from J, the gap between germline ends came to 8 bases. CDR3 nucleotide sequence: TGTGCCATCAGTGAGTCCGAGACGCTGAACACTGAAGCTTTCTTT. Protein product: CAISESETLNTEAFF.

The chain uses TRBV4-1 and TRBJ1-1; the match to TRBD1 covers 8 bases. Trimming cost V 5 bases and J 1 base; bases outside gene matches: 6. Germline-derived CDR1 and CDR2 are MGHRA and YSYEKL. The CDR3 totals 15 residues. CDR3 residues: CASSGQGQANTEAFF. Written as DNA, the CDR3 is TGCGCCAGCAGCGGACAGGGACAGGCGAACACTGAAGCTTTCTTT.

CDR3 nucleotide sequence: TGTGCCAGCAGCCAAGAGAGGTCCGGGGCACGGGAGCAGTACTTC. This translates into CASSQERSGAREQYF. V gene TRBV4-2 combines with J gene TRBJ2-7; D could derive from TRBD1 or TRBD2 (5 bases each). The ends were cut back, 0 bases at V and 7 bases at J, with 16 bases in the middle. Germline V lookup: CDR1 LGHNA, CDR2 YNFKEQ. The CDR3 sequence is 15 residues long.

V is TRBV9 and J is TRBJ2-2, with D perhaps matching TRBD2 (7 bases). The CDR3 is 17 amino acids. The V gene lost 4 bases and the J gene lost 5 bases, with 21 bases spanning the gap. CDR1 is SGDLS, CDR2 YYNGEE, per germline. CDR3 amino acids: CASSPSGGPVGTGELFF. The CDR3 DNA follows: TGTGCCAGCAGCCCTTCCGGGGGGCCAGTTGGGACCGGGGAGCTGTTTTTT.

A note on this clone: This specimen includes other DNA sequences encoding the same CDR3. The chain employs TRBV18 and TRBJ1-3; D gene unclear. There are 14 residues in the CDR3. Germline CDR1 is KGHSH and CDR2 is LQKENI. Trimming took off 1 base at V and 0 bases at J, with 4 bases between the two ends. The chain's CDR3 is CASSPQNSGNTIYF. The CDR3 DNA follows: TGTGCCAGCTCACCACAGAACTCTGGAAACACCATATATTTT.

This chain joins TRBV2 and TRBJ1-4; a weak D match, TRBD1 (6 bases). Germline CDR1 is SNHLY and CDR2 is FYNNEI. With 7 bases removed from V and 5 bases from J, the gap between germline ends came to 14 bases. This CDR3 spans 14 amino acids. The chain's CDR3 is CASTPLGQNEKLFF. The CDR3 coding sequence is TGTGCCAGCACCCCACTAGGACAGAATGAAAAACTGTTTTTT.

The chain uses TRBV27 and TRBJ1-2, with D maybe TRBD1 (6 bases). Trimming removed 5 bases from V and 0 bases from J, with 13 bases in between. CDR1 MNHEY and CDR2 SMNVEV come from the germline V gene (reference sequence). The CDR3 totals 15 residues. CDR3 region: CASSPQGHPNYGYTF. CDR3 nucleotide sequence: TGTGCCAGCAGTCCGCAGGGACATCCTAACTATGGCTACACCTTC.

The chain carries TRBV4-2 and TRBJ1-2; D unresolved. Germline V lookup: CDR1 LGHNA, CDR2 YNFKEQ. This CDR3 comprises 15 residues. V lost 0 bases and J 4 bases, leaving 12 bases between the germline ends. CDR3 nucleotide sequence: TGTGCCAGCAGCCAAGACCCGGGTACCCCCTATGGCTACACCTTC. It specifies CASSQDPGTPYGYTF.

CDR3 sequence: CASSEGRTQHF. As DNA, the CDR3 is TGTGCCAGCAGTGAGGGGCGGACCCAGCATTTT. The V gene is TRBV6-4, the J gene TRBJ1-5, with D possibly matching TRBD1 (5 bases). The germline V and J ends were trimmed by 3 bases and 11 bases, with 8 bases remaining between them. In germline, CDR1 is MRHNA, CDR2 SNTAGT. CDR3 length: 11 residues.

The chain combines TRBV27 with TRBJ2-3, with TRBD2 matching 10 bases. Unmatched junction bases numbered 6, after V lost 5 bases and J lost 4 bases. The germline CDR1 and CDR2 sequences are MNHEY and SMNVEV (reference sequence). The CDR3 extends over 15 amino acids. The CDR3 loop is CASSLSGGDADTQYF. The DNA of the CDR3 is TGTGCCAGCAGTCTGAGCGGGGGGGACGCAGATACGCAGTATTTT.

The CDR3 protein is CASSLSSTGGRYGNTIYF. The CDR3 coding sequence is TGTGCCAGTAGTCTCTCGTCCACAGGGGGACGGTACGGGAACACCATATATTTT. The chain has TRBV19 and TRBJ1-3; 8 bases map to TRBD1. Germline trimming cut 5 bases from V and 7 bases from J; bases unmatched to any gene: 19. CDR1 LNHDA and CDR2 SQIVND come from the germline V gene (reference sequence). The CDR3 length is 18 residues.

The gene calls are TRBV9 and TRBJ2-1, with D uncertain. Germline values: CDR1 SGDLS, CDR2 YYNGEE. The CDR3 totals 12 residues. Trimming shortened V by 0 bases and J by 7 bases, and 5 bases separated the two germline ends. The CDR3: CASSVGRNEQFF. In DNA form, the CDR3 reads TGTGCCAGCAGCGTAGGACGGAATGAGCAGTTCTTC.